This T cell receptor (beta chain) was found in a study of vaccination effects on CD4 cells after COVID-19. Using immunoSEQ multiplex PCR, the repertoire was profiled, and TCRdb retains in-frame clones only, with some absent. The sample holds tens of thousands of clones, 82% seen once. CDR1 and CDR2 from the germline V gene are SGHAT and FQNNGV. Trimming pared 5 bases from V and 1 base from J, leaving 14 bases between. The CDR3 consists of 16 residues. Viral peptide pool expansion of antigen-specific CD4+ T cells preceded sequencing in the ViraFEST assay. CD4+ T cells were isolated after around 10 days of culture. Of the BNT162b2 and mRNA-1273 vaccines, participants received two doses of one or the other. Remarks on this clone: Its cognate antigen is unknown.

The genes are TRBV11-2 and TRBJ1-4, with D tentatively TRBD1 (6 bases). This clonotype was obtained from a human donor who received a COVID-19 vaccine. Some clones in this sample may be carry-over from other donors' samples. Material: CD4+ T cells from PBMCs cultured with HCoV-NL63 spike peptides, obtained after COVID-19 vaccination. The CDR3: CASSHRVEGTNEKLFF. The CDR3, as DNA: TGTGCCAGCAGCCACAGGGTCGAGGGAACTAATGAAAAACTGTTTTTT.